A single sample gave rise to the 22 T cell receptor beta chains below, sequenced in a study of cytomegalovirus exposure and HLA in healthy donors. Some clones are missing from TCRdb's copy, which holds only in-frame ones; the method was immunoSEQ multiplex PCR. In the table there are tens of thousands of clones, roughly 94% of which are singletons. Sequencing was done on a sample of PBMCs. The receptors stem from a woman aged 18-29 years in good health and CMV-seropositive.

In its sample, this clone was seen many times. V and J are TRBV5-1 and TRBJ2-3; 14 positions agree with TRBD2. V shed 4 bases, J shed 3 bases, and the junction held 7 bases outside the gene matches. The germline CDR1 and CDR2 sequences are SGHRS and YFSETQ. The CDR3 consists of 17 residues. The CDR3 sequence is CASSQGTSGSLTDTQYF. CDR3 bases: TGCGCCAGCAGCCAAGGGACTAGCGGGAGTCTTACAGATACGCAGTATTTT.

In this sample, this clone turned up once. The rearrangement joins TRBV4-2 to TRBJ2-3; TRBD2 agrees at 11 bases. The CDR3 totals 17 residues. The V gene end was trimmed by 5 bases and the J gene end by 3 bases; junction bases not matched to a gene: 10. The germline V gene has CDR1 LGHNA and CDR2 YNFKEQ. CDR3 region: CASSFPPGTSGTDTQYF. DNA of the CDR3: TGTGCCAGCAGCTTCCCCCCCGGGACTAGCGGTACAGATACGCAGTATTTT.

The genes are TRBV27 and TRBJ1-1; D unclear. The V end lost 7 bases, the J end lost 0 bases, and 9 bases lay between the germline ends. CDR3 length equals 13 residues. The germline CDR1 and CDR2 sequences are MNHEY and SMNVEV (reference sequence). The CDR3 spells CASTGGLNTEAFF. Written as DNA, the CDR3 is TGTGCCAGCACTGGTGGGCTGAACACTGAAGCTTTCTTT.

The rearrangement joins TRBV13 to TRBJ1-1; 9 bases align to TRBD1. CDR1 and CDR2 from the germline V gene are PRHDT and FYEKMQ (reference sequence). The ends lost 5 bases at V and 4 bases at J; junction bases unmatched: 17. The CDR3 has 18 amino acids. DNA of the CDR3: TGTGCCAGCAGCCAGAATACCGGGACAGGGAGATTGAGCACTGAAGCTTTCTTT. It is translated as CASSQNTGTGRLSTEAFF.

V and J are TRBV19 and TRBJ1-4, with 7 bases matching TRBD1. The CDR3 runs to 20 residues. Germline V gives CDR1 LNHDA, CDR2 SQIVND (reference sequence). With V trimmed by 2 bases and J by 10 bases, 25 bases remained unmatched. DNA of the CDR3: TGTGCCAGTAGTATATACCGAGCGGATGAACAGGGGACACCAGGGGGAAAACTGTTTTTT. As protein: CASSIYRADEQGTPGGKLFF.

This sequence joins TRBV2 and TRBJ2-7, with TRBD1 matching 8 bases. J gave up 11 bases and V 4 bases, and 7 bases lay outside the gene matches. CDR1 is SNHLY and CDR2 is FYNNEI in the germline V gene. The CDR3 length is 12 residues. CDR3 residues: CASSAGRDRKYF. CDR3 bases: TGTGCCAGCAGTGCGGGCCGGGACAGGAAGTACTTC. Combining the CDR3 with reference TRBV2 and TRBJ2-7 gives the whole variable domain EPEVTQTPSHQVTQMGQEVILRCVPISNHLYFYWYRQILGQKVEFLVSFYNNEISEKSEIFDDQFSVERPDGSNFTLKIRSTKLEDSAMYFCASSAGRDRKYFGPGTRLTVT.

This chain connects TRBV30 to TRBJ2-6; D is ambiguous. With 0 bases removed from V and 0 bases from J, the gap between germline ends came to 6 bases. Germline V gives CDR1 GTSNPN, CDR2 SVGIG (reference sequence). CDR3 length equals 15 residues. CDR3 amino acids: CAWSVGGSGANVLTF. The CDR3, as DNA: TGTGCCTGGAGTGTTGGCGGCTCTGGGGCCAACGTCCTGACTTTC.

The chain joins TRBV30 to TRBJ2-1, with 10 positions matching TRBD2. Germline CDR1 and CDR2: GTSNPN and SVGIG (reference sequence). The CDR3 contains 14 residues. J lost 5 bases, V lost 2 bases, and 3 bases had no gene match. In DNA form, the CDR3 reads TGTGCCTGGAGTTCCAGCGGGGGGGACAATGAGCAGTTCTTC. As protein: CAWSSSGGDNEQFF.

CDR3 coding DNA: TGCGCCAGCAGGGGGACAGGGGGGCCAGATACGCAGTATTTT. Amino acids: CASRGTGGPDTQYF. V gene TRBV5-1 combines with J gene TRBJ2-3; 11 nucleotides agree with TRBD1. The germline V gene has CDR1 SGHRS and CDR2 YFSETQ. The CDR3 covers 14 residues. Trimming took 5 bases from V and 4 from J; bases not matched to a gene: 3.

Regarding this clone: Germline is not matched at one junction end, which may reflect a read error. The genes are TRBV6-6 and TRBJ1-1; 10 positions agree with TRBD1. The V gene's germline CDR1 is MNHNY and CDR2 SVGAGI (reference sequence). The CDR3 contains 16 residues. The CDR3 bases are TGTGCCGGCAGTCCCTTAAGGACAGGGGGGACCACTGAAGCTTTCTTT. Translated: CAGSPLRTGGTTEAFF.

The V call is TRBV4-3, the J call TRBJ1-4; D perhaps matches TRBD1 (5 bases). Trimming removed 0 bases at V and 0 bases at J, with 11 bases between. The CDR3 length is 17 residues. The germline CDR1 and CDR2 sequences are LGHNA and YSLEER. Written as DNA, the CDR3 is TGCGCCAGCAGCCAAGATATAGGGGTCGCAACTAATGAAAAACTGTTTTTT. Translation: CASSQDIGVATNEKLFF.

The CDR3: CASSQEGSGDTQYF. The CDR3 nucleotides are TGCGCCAGCAGCCAAGAAGGATCGGGGGATACGCAGTATTTT. The gene calls are TRBV4-3 and TRBJ2-3; D might be TRBD2 (5 bases). Germline CDR1 and CDR2: LGHNA and YSLEER. This CDR3 comprises 14 residues. Trimming took 0 bases from V and 6 from J, leaving 10 bases between them.

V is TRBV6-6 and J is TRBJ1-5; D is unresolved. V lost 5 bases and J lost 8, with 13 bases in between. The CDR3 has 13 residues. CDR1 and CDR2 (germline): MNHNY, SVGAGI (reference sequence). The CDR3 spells CASSTQPIEPQHF. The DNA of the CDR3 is TGTGCCAGCAGTACTCAACCCATCGAGCCCCAGCATTTT.

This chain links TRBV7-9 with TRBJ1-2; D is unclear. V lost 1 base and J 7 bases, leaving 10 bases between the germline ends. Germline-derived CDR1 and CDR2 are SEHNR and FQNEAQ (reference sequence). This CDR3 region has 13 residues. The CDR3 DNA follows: TGTGCCAGCAGCTTAGGGGCGGGTCGTGGCTACACCTTC. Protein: CASSLGAGRGYTF.

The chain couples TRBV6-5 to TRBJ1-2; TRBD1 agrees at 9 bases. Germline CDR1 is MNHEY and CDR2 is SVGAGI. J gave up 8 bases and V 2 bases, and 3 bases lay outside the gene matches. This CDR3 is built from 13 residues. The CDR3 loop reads CASSYPTGGGYTF. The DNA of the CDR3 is TGTGCCAGCAGTTACCCGACAGGGGGGGGCTACACCTTC.

CDR3 nucleotides: TGCGCCAGCAGCTCGACAGGGACTGGAAACACCATATATTTT. Translating it yields CASSSTGTGNTIYF. This chain uses TRBV5-1 with TRBJ1-3; TRBD1 agrees at 7 bases. The trim removed 3 bases at V and 2 bases at J, leaving 2 bases unmatched. The CDR3 loop spans 14 amino acids. CDR1 is SGHRS and CDR2 is YFSETQ in the germline V gene.

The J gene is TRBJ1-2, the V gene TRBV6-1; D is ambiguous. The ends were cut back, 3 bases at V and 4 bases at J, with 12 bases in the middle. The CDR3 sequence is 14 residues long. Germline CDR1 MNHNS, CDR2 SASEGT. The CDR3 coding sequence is TGTGCCAGCAGTGAGCAGATGTCGTCCTATGGCTACACCTTC. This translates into CASSEQMSSYGYTF.

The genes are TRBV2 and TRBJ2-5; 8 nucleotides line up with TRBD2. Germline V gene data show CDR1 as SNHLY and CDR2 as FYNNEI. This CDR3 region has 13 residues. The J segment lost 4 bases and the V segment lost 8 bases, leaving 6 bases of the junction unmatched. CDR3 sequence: CASVSGAGETQYF. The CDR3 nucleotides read TGTGCCAGCGTTAGCGGGGCCGGAGAGACCCAGTACTTC.

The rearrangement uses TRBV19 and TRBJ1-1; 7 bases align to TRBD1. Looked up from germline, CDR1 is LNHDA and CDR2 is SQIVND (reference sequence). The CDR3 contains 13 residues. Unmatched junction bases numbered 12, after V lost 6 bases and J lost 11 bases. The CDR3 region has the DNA TGTGCCAGTAGCCCTGAGATCAGGGGGATGGCTTTCTTT. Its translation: CASSPEIRGMAFF.

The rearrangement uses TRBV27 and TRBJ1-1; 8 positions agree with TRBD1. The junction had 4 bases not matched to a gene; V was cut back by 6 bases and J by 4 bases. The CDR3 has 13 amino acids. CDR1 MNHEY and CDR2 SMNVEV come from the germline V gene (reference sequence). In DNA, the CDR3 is TGTGCCAGCAGACTGACAGGGGTCACTGAAGCTTTCTTT. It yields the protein CASRLTGVTEAFF.

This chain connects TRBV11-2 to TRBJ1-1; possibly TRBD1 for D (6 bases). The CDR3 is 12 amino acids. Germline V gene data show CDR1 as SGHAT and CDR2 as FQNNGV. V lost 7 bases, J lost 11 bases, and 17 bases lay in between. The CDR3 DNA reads TGTGCCAGCACCCCCCATTCAGGGGCGGCTTTCTTT. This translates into CASTPHSGAAFF.

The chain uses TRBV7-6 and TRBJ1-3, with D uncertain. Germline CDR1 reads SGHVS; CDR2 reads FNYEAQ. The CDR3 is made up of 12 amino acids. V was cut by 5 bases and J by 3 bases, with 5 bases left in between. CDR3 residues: CASSPSGNTIYF. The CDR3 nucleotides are TGTGCCAGCAGCCCTAGTGGAAACACCATATATTTT.